The 9 T cell receptor beta chains below were found in one sample sequenced in a study of blood T cells in healthy people across ages. Together with a sample-barcoded 5' primer, a J-beta primer mix was included in a second PCR lasting about 6 to 12 cycles. TCRdb reprocessed the 5' RACE reads with MiXCR, giving one entry per CDR3 protein. The sample yields nearly 800,000 distinct CDR3 sequences, roughly 25% seen once. These data were also filed under a second study, of T cells of mothers and their children.

Specimen: blood. Every receptor here comes from a boy younger than 18 in good health.

As regards this clonotype: The germline gene is not matched at one end of the junction; a read error may be the cause. This chain connects TRBV20-1 to TRBJ2-3, with D maybe TRBD2 (6 bases). This CDR3 spans 14 amino acids. Germline V gives CDR1 DFQATT, CDR2 SNEGSKA (reference sequence). The CDR3 sequence: CSARDLRGIDTQYF. The DNA for the CDR3 is TGCAGTGCCAGAGATCTGCGGGGCATAGATACGCAGTATTTT.

There are a few counts of this clonotype. A clone one base away is much larger, so this may be a read error. CDR3 amino acids: CAGSLTGSGANVLTF. CDR3 bases: TGCGCCGGCAGCTTGACAGGCTCTGGGGCCAACGTCCTGACTTTC. The rearrangement links TRBV5-1 to TRBJ2-6; D is possibly TRBD1 (6 bases). CDR1 SGHRS and CDR2 YFSETQ come from the germline V gene. CDR3 length: 15 residues.

In this sample, this clonotype turned up a few times. J is TRBJ2-1 and V is TRBV9, with 9 positions matching TRBD1. The J call is doubtful: the DNA matches TRBJ2-7 better. This CDR3 spans 14 amino acids. CDR1 and CDR2 (germline): SGDLS, YYNGEE. For the CDR3, the DNA is TGTGCCAGCAGCGCCGGGACAGGGTACAACGAGCAGTACTTC. Translation: CASSAGTGYNEQYF.

Many counts were recorded for this clonotype. This chain links TRBV29-1 with TRBJ2-5, with D maybe TRBD2 (5 bases). Deletions cut 0 bases from V and 4 bases from J, with 18 bases between. The CDR3 is 16 amino acids. Per the germline V gene, CDR1 is SQVTM and CDR2 is ANQGSEA. CDR3 in amino acids: CSVEDRSSAKGETQYF. The CDR3 nucleotides are TGCAGCGTTGAAGATAGGAGTAGCGCGAAAGGAGAGACCCAGTACTTC.

This rearrangement joins TRBV4-3 to TRBJ2-2; 7 nucleotides match TRBD1. The trim removed 4 bases at V and 3 bases at J, leaving 5 bases unmatched. Germline-derived CDR1 and CDR2 are LGHNA and YSLEER. This CDR3 spans 15 amino acids. The CDR3 DNA sequence: TGCGCCAGCAGCCTCCGACAGGGAGACACCGGGGAGCTGTTTTTT. This encodes CASSLRQGDTGELFF.

Comment on this clonotype: A junction end diverges from the germline sequence, so it may reflect a read error. This chain uses TRBV27 with TRBJ2-7; TRBD1 agrees at 7 bases. Germline CDR1 and CDR2: MNHEY and SMNVEV (reference sequence). The CDR3 length is 16 residues. The CDR3 region has the DNA TGTGCCAGCAGTCCCTACTTCGGGACAGTTTTCTACGAGCGGTACTTC. Translated: CASSPYFGTVFYERYF.

In this sample, this clonotype turned up a few times. The chain combines TRBV7-2 with TRBJ1-5; 8 bases align to TRBD1. CDR1 and CDR2 (germline): SGHTA, FQGNSA. The CDR3 covers 15 residues. The trim removed 5 bases at V and 3 bases at J, leaving 6 bases unmatched. CDR3 DNA sequence: TGTGCCAGCAGCACAAACAGGGGGATCAATCAGCCCCAGCATTTT. Translating gives CASSTNRGINQPQHF.

The chain joins TRBV18 to TRBJ2-3; a weak D match, TRBD2 (6 bases). Trimming pared 0 bases from V and 4 bases from J, leaving 14 bases between. This CDR3 comprises 16 residues. Germline lookup yields CDR1 KGHSH and CDR2 LQKENI. CDR3 in DNA: TGTGCCAGCTCACCACCGGGGGGAATCGGATCAGATACGCAGTATTTT. This translates into CASSPPGGIGSDTQYF.

The chain couples TRBV12-3 or TRBV12-4 to TRBJ2-1; D unclear. The end of the DNA fits TRBJ2-7 better, so the J call may be wrong. This CDR3 is 13 amino acids long. CDR3 in DNA: TGTGCCAGCAGGGGTGGGGACTCCTACGAGCAGTACTTC. Translation: CASRGGDSYEQYF.